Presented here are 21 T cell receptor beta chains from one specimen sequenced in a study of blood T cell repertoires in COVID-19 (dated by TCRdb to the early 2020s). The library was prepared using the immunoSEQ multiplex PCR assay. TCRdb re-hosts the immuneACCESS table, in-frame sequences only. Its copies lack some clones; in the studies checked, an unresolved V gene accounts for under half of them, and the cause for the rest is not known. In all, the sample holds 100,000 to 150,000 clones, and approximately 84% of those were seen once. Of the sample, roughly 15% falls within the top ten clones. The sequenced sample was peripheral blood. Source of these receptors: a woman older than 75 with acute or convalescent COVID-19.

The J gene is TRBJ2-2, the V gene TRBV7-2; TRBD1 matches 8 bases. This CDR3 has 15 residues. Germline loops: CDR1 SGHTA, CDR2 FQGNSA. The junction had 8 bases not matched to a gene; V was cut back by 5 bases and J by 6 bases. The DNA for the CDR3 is TGTGCCAGCAGCGAGAGGACAGGGATCCCCGGGGAGCTGTTTTTT. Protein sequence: CASSERTGIPGELFF.

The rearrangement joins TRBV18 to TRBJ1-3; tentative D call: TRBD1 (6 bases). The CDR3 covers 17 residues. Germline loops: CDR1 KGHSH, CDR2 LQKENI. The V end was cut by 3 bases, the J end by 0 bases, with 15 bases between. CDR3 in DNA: TGTGCCAGCTCACCCCTAGGACAGTCCGTCTCTGGAAACACCATATATTTT. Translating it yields CASSPLGQSVSGNTIYF.

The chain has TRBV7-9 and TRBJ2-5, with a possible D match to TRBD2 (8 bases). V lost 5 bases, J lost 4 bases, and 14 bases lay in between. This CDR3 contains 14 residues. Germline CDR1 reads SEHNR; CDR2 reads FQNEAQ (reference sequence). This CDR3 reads CASSPGRGRETQYF. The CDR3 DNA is TGTGCCAGCAGCCCCGGGAGGGGGCGAGAGACCCAGTACTTC.

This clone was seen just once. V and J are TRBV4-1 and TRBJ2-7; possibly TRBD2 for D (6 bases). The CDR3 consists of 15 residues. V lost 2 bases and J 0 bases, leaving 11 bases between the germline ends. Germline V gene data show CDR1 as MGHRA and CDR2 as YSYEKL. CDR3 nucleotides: TGCGCCAGCAGCCAACTCGGGGGTACCTCCTACGAGCAGTACTTC. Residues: CASSQLGGTSYEQYF.

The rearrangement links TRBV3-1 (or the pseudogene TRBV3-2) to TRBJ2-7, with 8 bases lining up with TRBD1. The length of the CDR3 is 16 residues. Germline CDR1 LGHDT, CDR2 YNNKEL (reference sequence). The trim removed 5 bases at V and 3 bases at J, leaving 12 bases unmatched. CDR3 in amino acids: CASSNDRGGGNYEQYF. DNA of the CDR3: TGTGCCAGCAGCAACGACAGGGGCGGTGGGAACTACGAGCAGTACTTC.

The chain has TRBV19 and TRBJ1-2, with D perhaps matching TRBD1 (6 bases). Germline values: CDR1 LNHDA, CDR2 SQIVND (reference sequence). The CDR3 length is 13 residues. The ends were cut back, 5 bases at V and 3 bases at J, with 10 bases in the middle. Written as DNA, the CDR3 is TGTGCCAGTAGTTCCAGGGGTTACTATGGCTACACCTTC. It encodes CASSSRGYYGYTF. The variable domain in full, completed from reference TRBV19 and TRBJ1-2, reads DGGITQSPKYLFRKEGQNVTLSCEQNLNHDAMYWYRQDPGQGLRLIYYSQIVNDFQKGDIAEGYSVSREKKESFPLTVTSAQKNPTAFYLCASSSRGYYGYTFGSGTRLTVV.

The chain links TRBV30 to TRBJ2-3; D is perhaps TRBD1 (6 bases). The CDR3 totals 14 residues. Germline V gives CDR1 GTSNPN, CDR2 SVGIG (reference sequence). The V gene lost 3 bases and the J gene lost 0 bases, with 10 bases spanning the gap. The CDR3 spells CAWSQGRSTDTQYF. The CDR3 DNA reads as TGTGCCTGGAGCCAGGGGCGAAGCACAGATACGCAGTATTTT.

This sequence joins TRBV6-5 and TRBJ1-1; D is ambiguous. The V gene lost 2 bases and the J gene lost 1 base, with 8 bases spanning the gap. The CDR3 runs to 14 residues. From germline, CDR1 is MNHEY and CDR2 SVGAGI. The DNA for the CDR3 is TGTGCCAGCAGTTACCAAGAGGGGAACACTGAAGCTTTCTTT. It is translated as CASSYQEGNTEAFF.

The DNA for the CDR3 is TGTGCCAGCAGCTTACAACAGACTAGTTTCTCCTACGAGCAGTACTTC. Protein sequence: CASSLQQTSFSYEQYF. The chain links TRBV7-8 to TRBJ2-7, with D perhaps matching TRBD2 (6 bases). The CDR3 spans 16 residues. Germline CDR1 reads SGHVS; CDR2 reads FQNEAQ. Trimming stripped 2 bases from V and 0 bases from J, with 14 bases between. Based on the CDR3 plus reference TRBV7-8 and TRBJ2-7, the full variable domain is GAGVSQSPRYKVAKRGQDVALRCDPISGHVSLFWYQQALGQGPEFLTYFQNEAQLDKSGLPSDRFFAERPEGSVSTLKIQRTQQEDSAVYLCASSLQQTSFSYEQYFGPGTRLTVT.

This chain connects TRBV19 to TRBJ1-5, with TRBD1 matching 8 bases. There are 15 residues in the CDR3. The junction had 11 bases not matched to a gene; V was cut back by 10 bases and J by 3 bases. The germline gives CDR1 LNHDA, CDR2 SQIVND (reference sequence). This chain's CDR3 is CAISETGEDNQPQHF. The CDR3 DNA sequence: TGTGCCATTTCCGAGACAGGGGAGGACAATCAGCCCCAGCATTTT. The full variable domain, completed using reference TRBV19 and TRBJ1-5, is DGGITQSPKYLFRKEGQNVTLSCEQNLNHDAMYWYRQDPGQGLRLIYYSQIVNDFQKGDIAEGYSVSREKKESFPLTVTSAQKNPTAFYLCAISETGEDNQPQHFGDGTRLSIL.

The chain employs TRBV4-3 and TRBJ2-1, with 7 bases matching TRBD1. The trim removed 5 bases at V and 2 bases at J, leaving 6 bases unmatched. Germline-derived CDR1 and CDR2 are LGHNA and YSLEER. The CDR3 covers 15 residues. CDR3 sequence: CASSTDRDPYNEQFF. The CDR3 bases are TGCGCCAGCAGCACTGACAGGGACCCCTACAATGAGCAGTTCTTC.

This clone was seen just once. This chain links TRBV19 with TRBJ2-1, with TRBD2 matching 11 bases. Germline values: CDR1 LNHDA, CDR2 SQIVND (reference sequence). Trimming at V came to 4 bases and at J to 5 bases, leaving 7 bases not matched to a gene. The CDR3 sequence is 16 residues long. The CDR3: CASSNQGLAANNEQFF. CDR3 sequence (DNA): TGTGCCAGTAGTAACCAGGGACTAGCGGCAAACAATGAGCAGTTCTTC. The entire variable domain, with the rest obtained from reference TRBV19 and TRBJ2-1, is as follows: DGGITQSPKYLFRKEGQNVTLSCEQNLNHDAMYWYRQDPGQGLRLIYYSQIVNDFQKGDIAEGYSVSREKKESFPLTVTSAQKNPTAFYLCASSNQGLAANNEQFFGPGTRLTVL.

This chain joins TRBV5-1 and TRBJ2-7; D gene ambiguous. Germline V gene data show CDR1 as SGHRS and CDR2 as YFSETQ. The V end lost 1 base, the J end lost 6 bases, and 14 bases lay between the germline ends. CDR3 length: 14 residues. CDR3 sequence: CASSLSVPGGEQYF. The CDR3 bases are TGCGCCAGCAGCTTGTCCGTGCCCGGCGGCGAGCAGTACTTC. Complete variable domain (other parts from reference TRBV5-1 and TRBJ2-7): KAGVTQTPRYLIKTRGQQVTLSCSPISGHRSVSWYQQTPGQGLQFLFEYFSETQRNKGNFPGRFSGRQFSNSRSEMNVSTLELGDSALYLCASSLSVPGGEQYFGPGTRLTVT.

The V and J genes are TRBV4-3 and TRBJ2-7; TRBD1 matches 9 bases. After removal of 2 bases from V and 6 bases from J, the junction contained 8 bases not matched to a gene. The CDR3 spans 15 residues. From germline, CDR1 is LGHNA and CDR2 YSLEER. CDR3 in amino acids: CASSQNRGQGFEQYF. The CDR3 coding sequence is TGCGCCAGCAGCCAAAATCGCGGACAGGGGTTCGAGCAGTACTTC.

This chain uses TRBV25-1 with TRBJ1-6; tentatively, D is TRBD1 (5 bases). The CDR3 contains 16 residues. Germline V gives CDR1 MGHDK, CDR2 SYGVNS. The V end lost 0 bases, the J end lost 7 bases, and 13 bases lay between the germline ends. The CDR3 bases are TGTGCCAGCAGTGAATATGCCCAGGGCCAGAATTCACCCCTCCACTTT. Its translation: CASSEYAQGQNSPLHF.

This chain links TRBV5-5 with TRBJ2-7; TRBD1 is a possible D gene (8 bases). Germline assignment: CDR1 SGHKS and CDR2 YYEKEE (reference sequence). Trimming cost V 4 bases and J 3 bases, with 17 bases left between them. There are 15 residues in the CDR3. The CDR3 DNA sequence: TGTGCCAGCAGCCAACAGGGGGGGCTGGACTACGAGCAGTACTTC. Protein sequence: CASSQQGGLDYEQYF.

The CDR3: CASSRGGSSYNEQFF. The CDR3 DNA reads TGTGCCAGCAGTAGAGGCGGGAGCTCCTACAATGAGCAGTTCTTC. The rearrangement links TRBV6-2 or TRBV6-3 to TRBJ2-1; the match to TRBD2 covers 7 bases. Germline values: CDR1 MNHEY, CDR2 SVGEGT. Unmatched junction bases numbered 4, after V lost 5 bases and J lost 0 bases. This CDR3 is built from 15 residues.

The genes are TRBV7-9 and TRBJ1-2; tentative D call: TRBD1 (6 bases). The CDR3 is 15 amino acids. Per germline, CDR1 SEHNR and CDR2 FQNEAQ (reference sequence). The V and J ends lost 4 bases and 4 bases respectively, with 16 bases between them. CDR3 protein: CASSYQGSKGYGYTF. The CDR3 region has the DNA TGTGCCAGCAGCTATCAGGGGAGCAAAGGCTATGGCTACACCTTC.

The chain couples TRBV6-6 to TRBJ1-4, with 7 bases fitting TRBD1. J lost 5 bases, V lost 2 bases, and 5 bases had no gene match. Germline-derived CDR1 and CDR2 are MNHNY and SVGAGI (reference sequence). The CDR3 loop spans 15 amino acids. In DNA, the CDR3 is TGTGCCAGCAGTTACAAGGCAGGGGGGAATGAAAAACTGTTTTTT. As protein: CASSYKAGGNEKLFF.

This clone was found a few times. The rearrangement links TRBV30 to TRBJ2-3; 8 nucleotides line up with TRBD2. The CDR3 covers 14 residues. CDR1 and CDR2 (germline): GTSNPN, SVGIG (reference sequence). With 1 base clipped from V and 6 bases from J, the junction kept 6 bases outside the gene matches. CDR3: CAWSAGTSSDTQYF. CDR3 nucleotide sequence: TGTGCCTGGAGTGCCGGGACTAGTTCCGATACGCAGTATTTT.

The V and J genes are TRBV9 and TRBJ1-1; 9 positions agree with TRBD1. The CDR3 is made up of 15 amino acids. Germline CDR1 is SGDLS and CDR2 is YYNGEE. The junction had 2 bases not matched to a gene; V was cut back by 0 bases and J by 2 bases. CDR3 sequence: CASSVGGQGNTEAFF. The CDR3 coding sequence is TGTGCCAGCAGCGTAGGGGGACAGGGTAACACTGAAGCTTTCTTT.